One sample yielded the 18 T cell receptor beta chains listed below, sequenced in a study of shared clonotypes between healthy human individuals. Clones were read by immunoSEQ multiplex PCR, and TCRdb kept only the in-frame ones, dropping some. The data show approximately 2.4 million clones, with approximately 95% seen just once and 0.1% to 0.15% held by the top ten. The sample taken for sequencing was naive CD4+ T cells sorted from blood. Subset reported: CD45RA+ positively selected. The receptors derive from a man aged 18-30 years in good health.

The DNA of the CDR3 is TGTGCCAGCATGTGGGGAGGGGACGTGAATTCACCCCTCCACTTT. Its translation: CASMWGGDVNSPLHF. The genes are TRBV27 and TRBJ1-6, with a tentative D call TRBD1 (5 bases). The CDR3 runs to 15 residues. Deletions cut 7 bases from V and 7 bases from J, with 17 bases between. Looked up from germline, CDR1 is MNHEY and CDR2 is SMNVEV (reference sequence).

The genes are TRBV7-6 and TRBJ2-7, with D perhaps being TRBD1 or TRBD2 (5 bases each). CDR1 is SGHVS and CDR2 is FNYEAQ in the germline V gene. CDR3 length: 16 amino acids. The V and J ends lost 5 bases and 2 bases respectively, with 19 bases between them. The CDR3 spells CASSHPLRDGTYEQYF. CDR3 in DNA: TGTGCCAGCAGCCATCCCCTCCGGGACGGGACCTACGAGCAGTACTTC. The full variable domain, rest sourced from reference TRBV7-6 and TRBJ2-7, is GAGVSQSPRYKVTKRGQDVALRCDPISGHVSLYWYRQALGQGPEFLTYFNYEAQQDKSGLPNDRFSAERPEGSISTLTIQRTEQRDSAMYRCASSHPLRDGTYEQYFGPGTRLTVT.

The chain uses TRBV2 and TRBJ1-5, with D possibly being TRBD1 (6 bases). This CDR3 is built from 15 residues. Germline V gene lookup returns CDR1 SNHLY and CDR2 FYNNEI. Trimming pared 8 bases from V and 3 bases from J, leaving 17 bases between. CDR3: CASLGGQGDNQPQHF. The CDR3, as DNA: TGTGCCAGCCTTGGGGGGCAGGGAGACAATCAGCCCCAGCATTTT.

This clone was seen just once. This chain connects TRBV10-3 to TRBJ1-2; D is ambiguous. The germline V gene has CDR1 ENHRY and CDR2 SYGVKD. The CDR3 runs 16 residues. V gave up 0 bases and J gave up 0 bases, with 11 bases separating them. The CDR3 loop reads CAISESETLANYGYTF. In DNA, the CDR3 is TGTGCCATCAGTGAGTCAGAGACTCTCGCTAACTATGGCTACACCTTC.

The gene calls are TRBV6-5 and TRBJ1-6; the match to TRBD1 covers 9 bases. Per the germline V gene, CDR1 is MNHEY and CDR2 is SVGAGI. The J segment lost 9 bases and the V segment lost 9 bases, leaving 9 bases of the junction unmatched. The CDR3 runs 14 residues. CDR3 loop: CASSRDRDGSPLHF. CDR3 in DNA: TGTGCCAGTTCCCGGGACAGGGATGGTTCACCCCTCCACTTT.

This chain joins TRBV6-6 and TRBJ2-7; D might be TRBD1 (6 bases). This CDR3 is 15 amino acids long. The germline gives CDR1 MNHNY, CDR2 SVGAGI (reference sequence). V gave up 0 bases and J gave up 3 bases, with 12 bases separating them. The CDR3 DNA follows: TGTGCCAGCAGTTACTCGATTAACAGGGACTACGAGCAGTACTTC. It codes for CASSYSINRDYEQYF.

In this sample, this clone turned up once. V gene TRBV5-1 combines with J gene TRBJ1-2, with D uncertain. V gave up 0 bases and J gave up 7 bases, with 10 bases separating them. Germline CDR1 is SGHRS and CDR2 is YFSETQ. The CDR3 has 13 amino acids. CDR3 DNA: TGCGCCAGCAGCTTGGGAGGGATGGCTGGCTACACCTTC. Amino acid sequence: CASSLGGMAGYTF.

Concerning this clone itself: The same CDR3 arises from other DNA sequences in this sample as well. The V and J genes are TRBV6-1 and TRBJ1-6; 9 nucleotides agree with TRBD1. With V trimmed by 8 bases and J by 6 bases, 2 bases remained unmatched. This CDR3 is built from 13 residues. Germline V gene lookup returns CDR1 MNHNS and CDR2 SASEGT. The chain's CDR3 is CASEDRGNSPLHF. The CDR3 region has the DNA TGTGCCAGCGAGGACAGGGGTAATTCACCCCTCCACTTT.

The rearrangement uses TRBV6-6 and TRBJ1-1; TRBD1 is a possible D gene (6 bases). CDR3 size: 15 residues. Germline values: CDR1 MNHNY, CDR2 SVGAGI (reference sequence). V dropped 3 bases and J dropped 4 bases, with 15 bases sitting between them. The chain's CDR3 is CASSYPRGESTEAFF. DNA of the CDR3: TGTGCCAGCAGTTATCCCAGGGGAGAGAGCACTGAAGCTTTCTTT.

A remark on this clone: In the same sample, other DNA sequences code for this CDR3. This rearrangement joins TRBV28 to TRBJ1-2, with 7 bases lining up with TRBD1. V shed 3 bases and J 4 bases; nucleotides not matched to a gene: 2. Germline CDR1 is MDHEN and CDR2 is SYDVKM. The CDR3 is 13 amino acids. The CDR3 protein is CASSFGTAYGYTF. The CDR3 nucleotides are TGTGCCAGCAGTTTCGGGACAGCCTATGGCTACACCTTC.

This chain connects TRBV9 to TRBJ1-2, with 7 bases aligning to TRBD1. Trimming took 3 bases from V and 6 from J; bases not matched to a gene: 17. The length of the CDR3 is 17 residues. Germline V gene sequence: CDR1 SGDLS, CDR2 YYNGEE. CDR3 amino acids: CASSAHPVDRVGDGYTF. Written as DNA, the CDR3 is TGTGCCAGCAGCGCGCACCCGGTCGACAGGGTGGGAGATGGCTACACCTTC. The whole variable domain, filled in from reference TRBV9 and TRBJ1-2, reads DSGVTQTPKHLITATGQRVTLRCSPRSGDLSVYWYQQSLDQGLQFLIQYYNGEERAKGNILERFSAQQFPDLHSELNLSSLELGDSALYFCASSAHPVDRVGDGYTFGSGTRLTVV.

This chain uses TRBV7-8 with TRBJ2-5; a possible D gene is TRBD1 (6 bases). The germline V gene has CDR1 SGHVS and CDR2 FQNEAQ. Trimming removed 5 bases from V and 4 bases from J, with 11 bases in between. There are 13 residues in the CDR3. CDR3: CASSAGQRETQYF. The CDR3 coding sequence is TGTGCCAGCAGCGCTGGACAGAGAGAGACCCAGTACTTC.

This clone was seen only once. The rearrangement uses TRBV25-1 and TRBJ2-7; D is unresolved. The ends were cut back, 1 base at V and 7 bases at J, with 11 bases in the middle. This CDR3 spans 13 amino acids. The germline V gene has CDR1 MGHDK and CDR2 SYGVNS. In nucleotides, the CDR3 is TGTGCCAGCAGTGAATCAACATATAGGGAGCAGTACTTC. Its protein product is CASSESTYREQYF.

DNA for the CDR3: TGTGCCATCAGTGACCCAGGGGGGAAGGACTACGAGCAGTACTTC. Amino acid sequence: CAISDPGGKDYEQYF. The chain joins TRBV10-3 to TRBJ2-7, with D perhaps matching TRBD1 (7 bases). The V and J ends lost 3 bases and 3 bases respectively, with 15 bases between them. The CDR3 totals 15 residues. CDR1 is ENHRY and CDR2 is SYGVKD in the germline V gene.

The chain links TRBV19 to TRBJ1-1; D unresolved. The CDR3 totals 11 residues. Trimming left V 3 bases short and J 7 bases short, with 6 bases between. Germline V gene lookup returns CDR1 LNHDA and CDR2 SQIVND (reference sequence). CDR3 DNA: TGTGCCAGTAGTATGGAAGATGAAGCTTTCTTT. It is translated as CASSMEDEAFF. The full variable domain, in which reference TRBV19 and TRBJ1-1 provide the parts outside the CDR3, is DGGITQSPKYLFRKEGQNVTLSCEQNLNHDAMYWYRQDPGQGLRLIYYSQIVNDFQKGDIAEGYSVSREKKESFPLTVTSAQKNPTAFYLCASSMEDEAFFGQGTRLTVV.

The chain joins TRBV6-6 to TRBJ2-3; TRBD2 matches 9 bases. With 1 base clipped from V and 3 bases from J, the junction kept 2 bases outside the gene matches. CDR3 length equals 15 residues. The germline gives CDR1 MNHNY, CDR2 SVGAGI (reference sequence). CDR3 region: CASSYWRGGTDTQYF. In DNA form, the CDR3 reads TGTGCCAGCAGTTACTGGCGGGGGGGAACAGATACGCAGTATTTT.

This chain links TRBV30 with TRBJ2-5; D is perhaps TRBD1 (6 bases). The CDR3 extends over 15 amino acids. Germline V gene data show CDR1 as GTSNPN and CDR2 as SVGIG (reference sequence). V dropped 2 bases and J dropped 5 bases, with 18 bases sitting between them. The CDR3 nucleotides are TGTGCCTGGAGTTTGGAACAGGGAAATCAGGAGACCCAGTACTTC. Translation gives CAWSLEQGNQETQYF.

The rearrangement uses TRBV7-9 and TRBJ2-5; D not resolved. Germline lookup yields CDR1 SEHNR and CDR2 FQNEAQ (reference sequence). The CDR3 contains 15 residues. V lost 1 base, J lost 2 bases, and 11 bases lay in between. The CDR3 sequence is CASSLGTLTQETQYF. CDR3 bases: TGTGCCAGCAGCTTAGGTACACTAACTCAAGAGACCCAGTACTTC. Together with reference TRBV7-9 and TRBJ2-5, the CDR3 gives the full variable domain: DTGVSQNPRHKITKRGQNVTFRCDPISEHNRLYWYRQTLGQGPEFLTYFQNEAQLEKSRLLSDRFSAERPKGSFSTLEIQRTEQGDSAMYLCASSLGTLTQETQYFGPGTRLLVL.